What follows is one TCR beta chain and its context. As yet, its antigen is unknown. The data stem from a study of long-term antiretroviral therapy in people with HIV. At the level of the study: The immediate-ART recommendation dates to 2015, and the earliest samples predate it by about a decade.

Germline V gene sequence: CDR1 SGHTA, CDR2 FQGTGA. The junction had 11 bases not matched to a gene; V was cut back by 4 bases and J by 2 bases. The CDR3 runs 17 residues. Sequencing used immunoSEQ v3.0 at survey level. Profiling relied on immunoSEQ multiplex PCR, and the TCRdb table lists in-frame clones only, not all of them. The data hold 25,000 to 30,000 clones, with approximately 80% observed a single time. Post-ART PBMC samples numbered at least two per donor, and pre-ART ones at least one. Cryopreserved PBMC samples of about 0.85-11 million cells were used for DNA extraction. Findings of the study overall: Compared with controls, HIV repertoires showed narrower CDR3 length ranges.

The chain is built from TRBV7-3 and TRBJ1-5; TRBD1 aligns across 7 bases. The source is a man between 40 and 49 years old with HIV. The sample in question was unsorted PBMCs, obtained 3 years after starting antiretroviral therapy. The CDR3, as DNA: TGTGCCAGCAGCTACGGACAGGTCCTAAAGGGCAATCAGCCCCAGCATTTT. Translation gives CASSYGQVLKGNQPQHF.